This T cell receptor (beta chain) was found in a study of molecular identifiers for immune sequencing clone quantification. Each CDR3 protein is one row after TCRdb ran MiXCR on the PCR reads. The table records about 510,000 distinct CDR3 sequences, about 25% of them present only once. Germline CDR1 is MNHEY and CDR2 is SMNVEV (reference sequence). The CDR3 is 15 residues long. As for this clonotype: At one of its ends the junction is not consistent with the germline gene, which may arise from a read error.

This rearrangement joins TRBV27 to TRBJ1-4; TRBD1 might be the D (5 bases). The specimen sequenced was naive CD8+ T cells from blood, with Jurkat cell RNA spiked in. The subset is: FACS-sorted CD8+CD4-CCR7+CD45RA+ naive T cells. This TCR was recovered from a human donor in good health. Some libraries in this study had Jurkat cell RNA spiked in. The CDR3 DNA follows: TGTGCCCGCAGTTTAGTTTGGGGGTCTAATGAAAACCTGTTTTTT. Protein product: CARSLVWGSNENLFF. Combining the CDR3 with reference TRBV27 and TRBJ1-4 gives the whole variable domain EAQVTQNPRYLITVTGKKLTVTCSQNMNHEYMSWYRQDPGLGLRQIYYSMNVEVTDKGDVPEGYKVSRKEKRNFPLILESPSPNQTSLYFCARSLVWGSNENLFFGSGTQLSVL.